The clone carrying this T cell receptor beta chain appeared once. Antigen: not known. Looked up from germline, CDR1 is SNHLY and CDR2 is FYNNEI. V lost 3 bases to trimming and J lost 3 bases, with 19 bases between them. CDR3 length equals 17 residues. Treatment specified: roughly 11-day PBMC culture with coronavirus spike peptide pools or control peptides (ViraFEST assay). This record comes from a study of vaccination and CD4 T cells after COVID-19. Sequence data for DNA of cultured CD4+ T cells were generated by the Oncomine TCR Beta short-read assay. MiXCR, applied by TCRdb to the PCR reads, yields one record per CDR3 protein. The repertoire holds approximately 10,000 distinct CDR3 sequences, under 65% seen once, with more than 30% in the top ten.

This sequence joins TRBV2 and TRBJ2-3; D gene uncertain. The specimen sequenced was CD4+ T cells from blood, cultured in vitro. The TCR sequence derives from a human donor who had recovered from COVID-19. The chain's CDR3 is CASSETLPLTITDTQYF. CDR3 nucleotides: TGTGCCAGCAGTGAGACTCTTCCGTTAACAATTACAGATACGCAGTATTTT.